Shown below are 21 T cell receptor beta chains from a single sample sequenced in a study of T-cell memory formation after mild COVID-19. MiXCR, run by TCRdb on the 5' RACE reads, gives a single entry per CDR3 protein. The repertoire holds about 320,000 distinct CDR3 sequences, over 11% seen once, with roughly a fifth in the top ten. Specimen: PBMCs or a T cell subset sorted from them (not recorded which). The source of these receptors is a man younger than 35 who had mild COVID-19 (a few samples of this study predate the infection). Cell type and time point are not known.

The chain joins TRBV4-3 to TRBJ1-2, with D tentatively TRBD1 (5 bases). V lost 0 bases and J 5 bases, leaving 13 bases between the germline ends. Germline V gene data show CDR1 as LGHNA and CDR2 as YSLEER. The CDR3 runs 15 residues. Here the CDR3 DNA reads TGCGCCAGCAGCCAAGATCGGGGGAGCTTTTATGGCTACACCTTC. Residues: CASSQDRGSFYGYTF.

This clonotype was detected only a few times. This chain uses TRBV20-1 with TRBJ2-7; possible D gene TRBD2, 7 bases. Trimming left V 3 bases short and J 0 bases short, with 15 bases between. The CDR3 runs 15 residues. The germline V gene encodes CDR1 DFQATT and CDR2 SNEGSKA (reference sequence). This chain's CDR3 is CSARDLGGPSYEQYV. The CDR3 coding sequence is TGCAGTGCTAGGGACCTCGGGGGGCCCTCCTACGAGCAGTACGTC.

This clonotype was observed a single time. The chain employs TRBV7-9 and TRBJ1-2; 7 positions agree with TRBD1. Germline V gene data show CDR1 as SEHNR and CDR2 as FQNEAQ (reference sequence). J lost 6 bases, V lost 5 bases, and 0 bases had no gene match. The CDR3 length is 11 residues. In nucleotides, the CDR3 is TGTGCCAGCAGCGACAGGGATGGCTACACCTTC. Protein product: CASSDRDGYTF.

This clonotype was observed a handful of times. This chain links TRBV20-1 with TRBJ2-1, with D uncertain. CDR1 and CDR2 from the germline V gene are DFQATT and SNEGSKA (reference sequence). The CDR3 loop spans 14 amino acids. The V gene lost 2 bases and the J gene lost 3 bases, with 11 bases spanning the gap. The CDR3 DNA follows: TGCAGTGCTAGACCCCATTCGGGCTACAATGAGCAGTTCTTC. It codes for CSARPHSGYNEQFF.

This clonotype turned up a few times. The V gene is TRBV12-3 or TRBV12-4, the J gene TRBJ2-5; D is ambiguous. The CDR3 is made up of 13 amino acids. Between the trimmed V and J ends, which lost 6 bases and 3 bases, there was a span of 11 bases. CDR3 sequence (DNA): TGTGCCAGCAGGGTCCGAACCAAAGAGACCCAGTACTTC. Protein product: CASRVRTKETQYF.

In this sample, this clonotype turned up a few times. The V and J genes are TRBV4-1 and TRBJ2-3, with no clear D. CDR1 is MGHRA and CDR2 is YSYEKL in the germline V gene. V dropped 0 bases and J dropped 4 bases, with 11 bases sitting between them. The CDR3 is 15 amino acids. CDR3 protein: CASSQEEKGSDTQYF. DNA of the CDR3: TGCGCCAGCAGCCAAGAGGAAAAAGGGTCAGATACGCAGTATTTT.

This chain uses TRBV7-9 with TRBJ2-1; 12 bases are shared with TRBD2. CDR3 size: 13 residues. Germline loops: CDR1 SEHNR, CDR2 FQNEAQ (reference sequence). V lost 7 bases, J lost 12 bases, and 7 bases stayed unmatched. CDR3: CASITSGRSGQFF. CDR3 nucleotide sequence: TGTGCCAGCATCACTAGCGGGAGGAGCGGGCAGTTCTTC.

This clonotype was seen only a few times. The chain combines TRBV7-9 with TRBJ2-7, with 9 bases aligning to TRBD1. J gave up 3 bases and V 1 base, and 10 bases lay outside the gene matches. Germline V gene data show CDR1 as SEHNR and CDR2 as FQNEAQ (reference sequence). This CDR3 comprises 17 residues. CDR3 sequence (DNA): TGTGCCAGCAGCTTAGGAGCCACAGGGGGCCTTGGCTACGAGCAGTACTTC. This codes for CASSLGATGGLGYEQYF.

The CDR3 DNA reads TGTGCCAGCAGCTTGATAGAGGCGTCCACCGGGGAGCTGTTTTTT. This encodes CASSLIEASTGELFF. The chain uses TRBV7-8 and TRBJ2-2; D ambiguous. Trimming cost V 3 bases and J 4 bases, with 12 bases left between them. CDR1 and CDR2 (germline): SGHVS, FQNEAQ. The CDR3 is made up of 15 amino acids.

Details on this clonotype: An end of the junction differs from the germline gene, which may be a read error. This chain connects TRBV20-1 to TRBJ1-1; a possible D gene is TRBD1 (6 bases). This CDR3 comprises 15 residues. Per germline, CDR1 DFQATT and CDR2 SNEGSKA (reference sequence). Written as DNA, the CDR3 is TGCAGTGCTACGGGGGCCGGACACAGGATGGCTCAGCCCGGCTTT. Protein product: CSATGAGHRMAQPGF.

The rearrangement uses TRBV7-9 and TRBJ2-7; possible D gene TRBD2, 6 bases. Between the trimmed V and J ends, which lost 5 bases and 0 bases, there was a span of 11 bases. Per germline, CDR1 SEHNR and CDR2 FQNEAQ (reference sequence). The CDR3 runs to 14 residues. CDR3 coding DNA: TGTGCCAGCAGCATTAGCGGCAGCTCCTACGAGCAGTACTTC. Protein sequence: CASSISGSSYEQYF.

Many counts were recorded for this clonotype. The rearrangement joins TRBV5-1 to TRBJ1-4; D not resolved. CDR1 is SGHRS and CDR2 is YFSETQ in the germline V gene. Deletions cut 1 base from V and 7 bases from J, with 5 bases between. The CDR3 runs to 12 residues. In DNA form, the CDR3 reads TGCGCCAGCAGCTTGCTTGGTGAAAAACTGTTTTTT. This sequence encodes CASSLLGEKLFF.

The rearrangement joins TRBV27 to TRBJ2-7; possibly TRBD1 for D (6 bases). Germline CDR1 is MNHEY and CDR2 is SMNVEV (reference sequence). The CDR3 covers 15 residues. Trimming stripped 10 bases from V and 2 bases from J, with 21 bases between. As DNA, the CDR3 is TGTGCCATCGCTAAAAGCCGGACAGAGCCCTACGAGCAGTACTTC. Its translation is CAIAKSRTEPYEQYF.

As for this clonotype: The DNA is omitted, as the CDR3 cannot be located on it reliably, and the CDR3 follows TCRdb's listing. The chain couples TRBV12-3 or TRBV12-4 to TRBJ2-3. A total of 13 residues make up the CDR3, ends included. CDR3: CASSTSVADTQYF.

This clonotype turned up a few times. V is TRBV10-3 and J is TRBJ2-2; D possibly corresponds to TRBD1 (5 bases). This CDR3 has 17 residues. V gave up 2 bases and J gave up 3 bases, with 16 bases separating them. The V gene's germline CDR1 is ENHRY and CDR2 SYGVKD. CDR3 coding DNA: TGTGCCATCAGTGAGATCCCTTCCAGGGAAGACACCGGGGAGCTGTTTTTT. This encodes CAISEIPSREDTGELFF.

This clonotype was counted ten times or more. The rearrangement links TRBV7-8 to TRBJ2-7; D not resolved. Trimming shortened V by 7 bases and J by 3 bases, and 22 bases separated the two germline ends. The CDR3 spans 16 residues. Looked up from germline, CDR1 is SGHVS and CDR2 is FQNEAQ. The CDR3 nucleotides are TGTGCCAGCACCCCCCAGACCTTCCCATCCTTCTACGAGCAGTACTTC. It specifies CASTPQTFPSFYEQYF. Complete variable domain (other parts from reference TRBV7-8 and TRBJ2-7): GAGVSQSPRYKVAKRGQDVALRCDPISGHVSLFWYQQALGQGPEFLTYFQNEAQLDKSGLPSDRFFAERPEGSVSTLKIQRTQQEDSAVYLCASTPQTFPSFYEQYFGPGTRLTVT.

This clonotype has a handful of counts. The genes are TRBV7-9 and TRBJ2-7; D is possibly TRBD2 (5 bases). Germline loops: CDR1 SEHNR, CDR2 FQNEAQ (reference sequence). Between the trimmed V and J ends, which lost 1 base and 3 bases, there was a span of 10 bases. CDR3 length equals 14 residues. The chain's CDR3 is CASSLVGNNYEQYF. CDR3 DNA: TGTGCCAGCAGCTTAGTCGGGAACAACTACGAGCAGTACTTC.

This chain joins TRBV7-9 and TRBJ2-2; D might be TRBD1 (5 bases). V was cut by 5 bases and J by 6 bases, with 16 bases left in between. The germline gives CDR1 SEHNR, CDR2 FQNEAQ (reference sequence). The CDR3 covers 15 residues. CDR3 DNA: TGTGCCAGCAGCCCCCCAGGGTCGGGTCCCGGGGAGCTGTTTTTT. Protein product: CASSPPGSGPGELFF.

The chain is built from TRBV11-2 and TRBJ2-3; TRBD2 aligns across 8 bases. This CDR3 is built from 14 residues. The V and J ends lost 4 bases and 4 bases, in that order; junction bases with no gene match: 4. Per germline, CDR1 SGHAT and CDR2 FQNNGV. As DNA, the CDR3 is TGTGCCAGCAGCTGGGGCGGGAGGCCAGATACGCAGTATTTT. Its protein product is CASSWGGRPDTQYF.

In its sample, this clonotype was seen a few times. The rearrangement links TRBV18 to TRBJ2-7; D perhaps matches TRBD1 (7 bases). This CDR3 comprises 14 residues. Trimming removed 2 bases at V and 5 bases at J, with 13 bases between. Germline V lookup: CDR1 KGHSH, CDR2 LQKENI. The CDR3 protein is CASSPGGGRNEQYF. In DNA, the CDR3 is TGTGCCAGCTCACCAGGAGGGGGCCGGAACGAGCAGTACTTC.

Written as DNA, the CDR3 is TGTGCCAGCAGATCCGCCCGCAGGGAGAACACTGAAGCTTTCTTT. Its protein is CASRSARRENTEAFF. J is TRBJ1-1 and V is TRBV6-2 or TRBV6-3; TRBD1 might be the D (5 bases). The germline gives CDR1 MNHEY, CDR2 SVGEGT. Trimming took off 6 bases at V and 1 base at J, with 15 bases between the two ends. CDR3 size: 15 residues.